This paragraph covers one T cell receptor (beta chain) sequence. Its antigen is currently not known. No much larger clonotype is one base removed from it; base qualities were not supplied. Hyperthyroidism patients were aged 18 to 65 years and newly diagnosed, with disease duration of less than 2 months. Any patient with an uncontrolled infection, another autoimmune disease, pregnancy or lactation was excluded. Diagnoses relied on clinical symptoms, serum thyroxine and TRAb, thyroid ultrasound and orbital computed tomography. Blood from progressor patients was collected at the time of first diagnosis with hyperthyroidism, before any ophthalmopathy symptoms had appeared. Ficoll-Paque density gradient centrifugation was used to isolate PBMCs from approximately 11 ml of fresh peripheral blood. Patients classed as progressors first received a Graves' hyperthyroidism diagnosis and then went on to develop ophthalmopathy during follow-up. Total RNA was extracted using Trizol reagent, and RNA quality was assessed on an Agilent 2100 Bioanalyzer.

The entry originates in a study of T cells in Graves' hyperthyroidism and ophthalmopathy (dated by TCRdb to between 2018 and 2021). Describing the broader study: Peripheral blood samples were taken at the time of initial diagnosis, prior to any treatment. To identify TCR V-J signatures that set the groups apart, the researchers used a discovery cohort of more than 95 patients, made up of 40 to 45 with Graves' ophthalmopathy and some 58 with stable Graves' hyperthyroidism. Whether ophthalmopathy could be predicted prospectively was tested in an independent validation cohort made up of approximately 19 hyperthyroidism patients plus 17 patients who later progressed to ophthalmopathy. For training and testing, the approximately 92 patients in the discovery cohort were randomly divided in a 7:3 ratio. Thyroid tissue and blood T-cell repertoires from about six Graves' hyperthyroidism patients were also compared in the study. After sampling, hyperthyroidism patients received methimazole starting at 30 mg daily, and ophthalmopathy patients received high-dose intravenous methylprednisolone. TCR Vbeta CDR3 sequencing of 120 to 150 peripheral blood samples (under 45 ophthalmopathy, 70 to 85 hyperthyroidism and about 17 progressor patients) is reported in the paper.

The TCR beta CDR3 regions were amplified from the RNA transcripts. The first round of RT-PCR for the TCR CDR3 was performed with the HTBI primer set and the Qiagen OneStep RT-PCR kit. Libraries were constructed in a second round of multiplex PCR, after which size selection and purification were carried out. Sequencing of the libraries was done on an Illumina HiSeq2000 using paired-end 100 bp reads. Per the original workflow: SOAPnuke was used to process the raw data, throwing out any read that contained adapters or uncalled bases, had a mean Phred below 15, or lacked an exact constant-primer or identifier match. COPE v1.2.5 was used to merge the high-quality paired reads, and each unique nucleotide sequence was defined as a clonotype. MiTCR v1.1 was used to align clonotypes to the IMGT TRBV, TRBD and TRBJ reference segments. The analysis was restricted to V-J combinations with a frequency above 0.0001, which together covered just over 98% of the repertoires. A TCS score was defined as the ratio of F50 (clonal expansion) to E x V (chaos), with BLOSUM62-based TCRdist applied between CDR3 peptides within each V-J. Welch's t-statistics and random forest reduced around 520 V-J features to 10 to 15, which were used in a naive Bayes classifier (R e1071). TCRdb cleaned the public reads at Q25 with fastp, built clones with MiXCR and kept in-frame beta chains. Rows are unified per CDR3 protein, each entry keeping the most common DNA and genes. The V and J calls here are based on TCRdb, not the publication. This sample lists about 300,000 distinct CDR3 sequences; less than 30% were detected once. Together, the top ten hold about 25% of the sample.

The CDR3 covers 13 residues, taking in both the cysteine and the phenylalanine. CDR3 DNA is the only sequence kept; it has 39 bases, read in frame from the first base. Reading the germline V gene gives CDR1 MNHEY and CDR2 SVGAGI. V and J are truncated by 2 bases and 7 bases respectively, leaving an intervening sequence of 9 bases. Study-level results and caveats: Sample size was not statistically predetermined, and blinding of investigators to group allocation was not performed. In cross-validation, a model built on a 13 V-J signature told ophthalmopathy apart from stable hyperthyroidism with approximately 91% sensitivity and about 81% specificity, and in testing the same model reached 80%/75%. Most expanded thyroid clonotypes (frequency above 0.001) were also detected in blood, a finding suggesting that blood repertoires may reflect thyroid immune responses. In validation, the model predicted progression to ophthalmopathy a median of roughly six months before onset, with roughly 70% sensitivity and roughly 73% specificity.

Sequenced material: blood. This clonotype originated in a man aged 35-49 years with Graves' hyperthyroidism that later progressed to Graves' ophthalmopathy. Recombination joined TRBV6-5 with TRBJ1-5, and the D gene may be TRBD1, 6 bases matching. The CDR3 protein: CASSYPGAQPQHF. Here is the DNA: TGTGCCAGCAGTTACCCGGGGGCGCAGCCCCAGCATTTT.